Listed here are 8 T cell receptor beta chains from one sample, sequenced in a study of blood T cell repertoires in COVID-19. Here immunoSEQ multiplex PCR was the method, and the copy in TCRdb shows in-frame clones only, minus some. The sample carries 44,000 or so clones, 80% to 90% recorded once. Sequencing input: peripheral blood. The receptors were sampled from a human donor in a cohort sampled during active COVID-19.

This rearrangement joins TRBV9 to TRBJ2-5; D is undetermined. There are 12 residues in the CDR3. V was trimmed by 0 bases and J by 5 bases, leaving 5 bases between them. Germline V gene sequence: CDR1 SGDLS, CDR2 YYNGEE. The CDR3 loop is CASSVEEETQYF. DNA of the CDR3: TGTGCCAGCAGCGTAGAGGAGGAGACCCAGTACTTC.

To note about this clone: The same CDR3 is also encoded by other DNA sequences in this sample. CDR3 DNA sequence: TGTGCCAGCAGTTACTCAGGACAGTATGGCTACACCTTC. Protein: CASSYSGQYGYTF. This rearrangement joins TRBV6-5 to TRBJ1-2, with D tentatively TRBD1 (6 bases). Germline-derived CDR1 and CDR2 are MNHEY and SVGAGI. The CDR3 extends over 13 amino acids. Trimming removed 0 bases from V and 5 bases from J, with 7 bases in between.

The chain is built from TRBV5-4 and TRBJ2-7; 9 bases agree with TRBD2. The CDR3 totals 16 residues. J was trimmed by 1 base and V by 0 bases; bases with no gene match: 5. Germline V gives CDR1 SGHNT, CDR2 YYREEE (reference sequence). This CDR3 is CASSLAAGGRSYEQYF. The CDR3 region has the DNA TGTGCCAGCAGCTTGGCTGCGGGGGGGAGGTCCTACGAGCAGTACTTC.

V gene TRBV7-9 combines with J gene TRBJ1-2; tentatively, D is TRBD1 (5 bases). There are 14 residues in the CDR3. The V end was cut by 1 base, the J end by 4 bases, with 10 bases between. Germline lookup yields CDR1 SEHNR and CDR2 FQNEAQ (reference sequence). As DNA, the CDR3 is TGTGCCAGCAGCTTAGGGGAAAGGGGCTATGGCTACACCTTC. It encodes CASSLGERGYGYTF.

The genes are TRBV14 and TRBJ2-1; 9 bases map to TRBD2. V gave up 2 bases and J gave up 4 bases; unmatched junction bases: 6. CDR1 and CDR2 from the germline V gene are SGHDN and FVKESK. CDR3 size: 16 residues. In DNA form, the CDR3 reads TGTGCCAGCAGCCAACATAGCGGGGGCCTATACAATGAGCAGTTCTTC. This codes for CASSQHSGGLYNEQFF.

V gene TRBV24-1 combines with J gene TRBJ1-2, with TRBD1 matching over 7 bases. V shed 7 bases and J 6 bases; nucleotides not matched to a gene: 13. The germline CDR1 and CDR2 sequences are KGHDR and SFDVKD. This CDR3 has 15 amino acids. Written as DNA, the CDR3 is TGTGCCACCAGACACGGGTACAGGGGTGAAAATGGCTACACCTTC. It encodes CATRHGYRGENGYTF.

As DNA, the CDR3 is TGTGCCAGCAGCACTCAAGAGACCCAGTACTTC. Protein: CASSTQETQYF. The V gene is TRBV5-4, the J gene TRBJ2-5; no definite D call. Trimming cost V 4 bases and J 2 bases, with 3 bases left between them. The germline gives CDR1 SGHNT, CDR2 YYREEE (reference sequence). CDR3 length equals 11 residues.

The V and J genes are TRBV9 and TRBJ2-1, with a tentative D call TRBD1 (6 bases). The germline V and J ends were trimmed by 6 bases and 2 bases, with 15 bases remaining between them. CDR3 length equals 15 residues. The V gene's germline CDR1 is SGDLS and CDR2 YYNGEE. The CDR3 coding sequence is TGTGCCAGCAACCACCCTAGGGACACCTACAATGAGCAGTTCTTC. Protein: CASNHPRDTYNEQFF.